This T cell receptor beta chain was obtained from a study of Tregs in tolerant kidney transplant recipients. Study-wide points: No direct test of biological reproducibility was done here.

A remark on this clone: Its antigen is unknown.

The germline gives CDR1 SGHDN, CDR2 FVKESK. This CDR3 comprises 18 residues. J was trimmed by 2 bases and V by 1 base; bases with no gene match: 4. TCRdb's table, derived via immunoSEQ multiplex PCR, lists solely in-frame clones and lacks some. The table includes about 73,000 clones, roughly 98% detected once. The TCR originated in a human donor who received a combined kidney and bone marrow transplant. The rearrangement links TRBV14 to TRBJ2-3, with 15 bases lining up with TRBD2. The starting material was CD4+ T cells from blood, obtained before the transplant. CDR3 DNA: TGTGCCAGCAGCCAAGTGTGGACTAGCGGGGGGGTCACAGATACGCAGTATTTT. Translating gives CASSQVWTSGGVTDTQYF.